Shown below are 25 T cell receptor beta chains from a single sample sequenced in a study of PD-1 blockade in classical Hodgkin lymphoma. Sequencing was performed with immunoSEQ multiplex PCR; in TCRdb, only in-frame clones are kept and a portion is missing. The table has some 96,000 clones, over 70% seen once. Brentuximab vedotin exposure varied, and every patient relapsed after autologous stem cell transplantation. Sequencing was performed on peripheral blood mononuclear cells (PBMCs), taken at baseline. Receptor source: a human donor with classical Hodgkin lymphoma.

This clone was counted once. This rearrangement joins TRBV28 to TRBJ1-4; D call uncertain. The CDR3 extends over 12 amino acids. Germline V CDR1 and CDR2: MDHEN, SYDVKM. Trimming took off 6 bases at V and 6 bases at J, with 8 bases between the two ends. CDR3 amino acids: CASSRLDEKLFF. The CDR3 DNA reads TGTGCCAGCAGCCGGCTGGATGAAAAACTGTTTTTT.

The genes are TRBV5-8 and TRBJ2-7, with 8 bases fitting TRBD2. The J segment lost 4 bases and the V segment lost 0 bases, leaving 9 bases of the junction unmatched. The CDR3 spans 16 residues. The germline V gene has CDR1 SGHTS and CDR2 YDEGEE. CDR3 sequence: CASSLDGGRPSYEQYF. The CDR3, as DNA: TGTGCCAGCAGCTTGGACGGCGGGAGGCCTTCATACGAGCAGTACTTC.

J is TRBJ1-5 and V is TRBV10-3, with 8 bases lining up with TRBD1. Germline V gene lookup returns CDR1 ENHRY and CDR2 SYGVKD. J gave up 4 bases and V 4 bases, and 3 bases lay outside the gene matches. The CDR3 is 14 residues long. The CDR3 protein is CAISGTGRNQPQHF. As DNA, the CDR3 is TGTGCCATCAGTGGGACAGGGCGAAATCAGCCCCAGCATTTT.

The CDR3 DNA reads TGCAGCGTCTGGGGGGGGAAGGGCGGCACCGGGGAGCTGTTTTTT. Translation gives CSVWGGKGGTGELFF. The chain is built from TRBV29-1 and TRBJ2-2, with TRBD2 matching 7 bases. This CDR3 has 15 amino acids. Germline V lookup: CDR1 SQVTM, CDR2 ANQGSEA. V dropped 6 bases and J dropped 4; count of bases not matched to a gene: 11.

This clone was seen at least ten times. CDR3 DNA sequence: TGTGCCAGCAGTGAATGGAGAAGAACAGGGGGCGCTGGGGAGCTGTTTTTT. Protein: CASSEWRRTGGAGELFF. The chain links TRBV2 to TRBJ2-2, with 9 nucleotides matching TRBD1. The trim removed 2 bases at V and 8 bases at J, leaving 12 bases unmatched. This CDR3 has 17 residues. Germline assignment: CDR1 SNHLY and CDR2 FYNNEI.

The DNA for the CDR3 is TGTGCCAGCATCGCCCAAGGGGCGGCTGAAGCTTTCTTT. Translation gives CASIAQGAAEAFF. This chain joins TRBV2 and TRBJ1-1; TRBD1 is a possible D gene (5 bases). CDR1 and CDR2 (germline): SNHLY, FYNNEI. The CDR3 covers 13 residues. The V gene lost 7 bases and the J gene lost 6 bases, with 15 bases spanning the gap.

About this clone: Other DNA sequences in this sample translate to the same CDR3. This chain joins TRBV11-2 and TRBJ1-4; 7 bases fit TRBD1. With V trimmed by 5 bases and J by 4 bases, 4 bases remained unmatched. This CDR3 contains 14 residues. Germline loops: CDR1 SGHAT, CDR2 FQNNGV. As DNA, the CDR3 is TGTGCCAGCAGCCGAGGGACAGTTAATGAAAAACTGTTTTTT. It translates to CASSRGTVNEKLFF.

The chain joins TRBV6-5 to TRBJ1-1; 7 bases are shared with TRBD1. V was pared by 6 bases and J by 4 bases, with 8 bases of the junction left unmatched. The CDR3 is 14 residues long. Germline V lookup: CDR1 MNHEY, CDR2 SVGAGI. The CDR3 protein is CASSPQTGSTEAFF. The CDR3 bases are TGTGCCAGCAGCCCGCAGACAGGGAGCACTGAAGCTTTCTTT.

This clone was counted between two and nine times. The chain recombines TRBV10-1 with TRBJ2-5, with D possibly TRBD1 on 5 matching bases. CDR1 WNHNN and CDR2 SYGVQD come from the germline V gene (reference sequence). V was clipped by 6 bases and J by 4 bases, with 18 bases between them. This CDR3 spans 15 amino acids. The CDR3 sequence: CASSYGRACGETQYF. The CDR3 DNA follows: TGCGCCAGCAGCTATGGCAGGGCATGCGGAGAGACCCAGTACTTC.

Of note for this clone: A far larger clone is off by one base, so a read error is likely. Other nucleotide sequences in the sample specify the same CDR3. The chain recombines TRBV5-5 with TRBJ2-2; D is possibly TRBD1 (5 bases). This CDR3 is 17 amino acids long. CDR1 is SGHKS, CDR2 YYEKEE, per germline (reference sequence). V was shortened by 4 bases and J by 9 bases, with 25 bases between the two germline ends. The DNA of the CDR3 is TGTGCCAGCAGCCAAGACCGGGCCCATCCGGTGGGGCGGGAGCTGTTTTTT. Its translation: CASSQDRAHPVGRELFF.

The chain combines TRBV19 with TRBJ2-1, with D possibly being TRBD1 (5 bases). This CDR3 comprises 13 residues. V shed 3 bases and J shed 9 bases, with 12 bases lying between them. CDR1 and CDR2 from the germline V gene are LNHDA and SQIVND (reference sequence). The CDR3 bases are TGTGCCAGTAGTATTAGGGGCGACCTTGAGCAGTTCTTC. Residues: CASSIRGDLEQFF.

DNA of the CDR3: TGTGCCATCAGTGAGTCCGGCGGGGACTCTGAAGCTTTCTTT. Residues: CAISESGGDSEAFF. This chain uses TRBV10-3 with TRBJ1-1; D is possibly TRBD1 (5 bases). Germline CDR1 and CDR2: ENHRY and SYGVKD. The CDR3 has 14 residues. Trimming removed 0 bases at V and 6 bases at J, with 11 bases between.

The chain uses TRBV6-5 and TRBJ2-1, with 7 bases matching TRBD2. J lost 4 bases, V lost 4 bases, and 7 bases had no gene match. Germline lookup yields CDR1 MNHEY and CDR2 SVGAGI. This CDR3 has 15 residues. The CDR3 DNA reads as TGTGCCAGCAGTTGGAGCGGGGCGGCGTACAATGAGCAGTTCTTC. Its translation is CASSWSGAAYNEQFF.

The V gene is TRBV30, the J gene TRBJ2-1; possibly TRBD1 or TRBD2 for D (5 bases each). Germline lookup yields CDR1 GTSNPN and CDR2 SVGIG (reference sequence). Trimming removed 0 bases at V and 2 bases at J, with 14 bases between. The CDR3 is made up of 16 amino acids. The CDR3 loop is CAWSVLGGATYNEQFF. CDR3 sequence (DNA): TGTGCCTGGAGTGTACTTGGGGGAGCGACCTACAATGAGCAGTTCTTC.

V usage is TRBV6-6 and J usage is TRBJ1-5; D unclear. Trimming stripped 6 bases from V and 0 bases from J, with 6 bases between. Germline V gene sequence: CDR1 MNHNY, CDR2 SVGAGI (reference sequence). There are 13 residues in the CDR3. The CDR3 bases are TGTGCCAGCAGGGTTACTAGCAATCAGCCCCAGCATTTT. It is translated as CASRVTSNQPQHF.

This chain connects TRBV15 to TRBJ1-2, with no clear D. V lost 0 bases to trimming and J lost 3 bases, with 5 bases between them. Germline CDR1 reads LNHNV; CDR2 reads YYDKDF (reference sequence). The CDR3 contains 13 residues. The CDR3 region is CATSRDGDYGYTF. CDR3 coding DNA: TGTGCCACCAGCAGAGATGGGGACTATGGCTACACCTTC.

The chain employs TRBV29-1 and TRBJ1-3, with D perhaps matching TRBD1 (5 bases). From germline, CDR1 is SQVTM and CDR2 ANQGSEA. This CDR3 region has 15 residues. The V gene lost 6 bases and the J gene lost 0 bases, with 15 bases spanning the gap. CDR3 nucleotide sequence: TGCAGCGTGCTCGGGACGGTGGTCTCTGGAAACACCATATATTTT. This gives the protein CSVLGTVVSGNTIYF.

The V and J genes are TRBV6-1 and TRBJ2-2; 7 bases fit TRBD1. Per germline, CDR1 MNHNS and CDR2 SASEGT. Trimming took 6 bases from V and 6 from J; bases not matched to a gene: 7. The CDR3 is 14 residues long. CDR3: CASRGQPSSGELFF. CDR3 in DNA: TGTGCCAGCAGGGGACAGCCTTCCTCCGGGGAGCTGTTTTTT.

This clone was counted only a few times. V gene TRBV14 combines with J gene TRBJ1-1; tentative D call: TRBD1 (6 bases). Trimming pared 2 bases from V and 5 bases from J, leaving 9 bases between. Germline CDR1 and CDR2: SGHDN and FVKESK. The CDR3 contains 13 residues. DNA of the CDR3: TGTGCCAGCAGCCAAAGGGGGAGGACTGAAGCTTTCTTT. This translates into CASSQRGRTEAFF.

J is TRBJ2-2 and V is TRBV5-6; no definite D call. This CDR3 is 16 amino acids long. V dropped 4 bases and J dropped 1 base, with 14 bases sitting between them. The germline CDR1 and CDR2 sequences are SGHDT and YYEEEE. The CDR3 spells CASSPVGRMNTGELFF. DNA for the CDR3: TGTGCCAGCAGCCCTGTTGGGCGGATGAACACCGGGGAGCTGTTTTTT.

DNA for the CDR3: TGCGCCAGCAGCTTGAACCAGGGGGGTACCGGGGAGCTGTTTTTT. This translates into CASSLNQGGTGELFF. The V and J genes are TRBV5-1 and TRBJ2-2; possibly TRBD1 for D (7 bases). The CDR3 spans 15 residues. Trimming cost V 1 base and J 5 bases, with 12 bases left between them. Germline V gene lookup returns CDR1 SGHRS and CDR2 YFSETQ.

The genes are TRBV30 and TRBJ2-5, with 8 bases aligning to TRBD2. After removal of 2 bases from V and 7 bases from J, the junction contained 12 bases not matched to a gene. The CDR3 consists of 15 residues. Germline assignment: CDR1 GTSNPN and CDR2 SVGIG (reference sequence). CDR3 protein: CAWSRPDSGSMTQYF. DNA for the CDR3: TGTGCCTGGAGTCGCCCCGACAGCGGGAGTATGACCCAGTACTTC. Variable domain in full (rest from reference TRBV30 and TRBJ2-5): SQTIHQWPATLVQPVGSPLSLECTVEGTSNPNLYWYRQAAGRGLQLLFYSVGIGQISSEVPQNLSASRPQDRQFILSSKKLLLSDSGFYLCAWSRPDSGSMTQYFGPGTRLLVL.

The rearrangement uses TRBV20-1 and TRBJ1-1; the match to TRBD1 covers 7 bases. In germline, CDR1 is DFQATT, CDR2 SNEGSKA (reference sequence). The CDR3 is 11 amino acids. The CDR3: CRVEGGPEAFF. Here the CDR3 DNA reads TGCAGGGTAGAAGGGGGCCCTGAAGCTTTCTTT.

The chain carries TRBV5-1 and TRBJ2-1; D possibly corresponds to TRBD2 (6 bases). The germline V gene has CDR1 SGHRS and CDR2 YFSETQ. This CDR3 has 14 residues. The ends were cut back, 5 bases at V and 3 bases at J, with 12 bases in the middle. The CDR3, as DNA: TGCGCCAGCAGACGGGACTTTTTCTACAATGAGCAGTTCTTC. Its protein product is CASRRDFFYNEQFF.

The rearrangement links TRBV19 to TRBJ1-2; D is undetermined. Germline loops: CDR1 LNHDA, CDR2 SQIVND (reference sequence). This CDR3 contains 15 residues. Trimming pared 2 bases from V and 5 bases from J, leaving 15 bases between. The CDR3 region has the DNA TGTGCCAGTAGTATAATGGACCCGGGTGGTTATGGCTACACCTTC. Amino acid sequence: CASSIMDPGGYGYTF.